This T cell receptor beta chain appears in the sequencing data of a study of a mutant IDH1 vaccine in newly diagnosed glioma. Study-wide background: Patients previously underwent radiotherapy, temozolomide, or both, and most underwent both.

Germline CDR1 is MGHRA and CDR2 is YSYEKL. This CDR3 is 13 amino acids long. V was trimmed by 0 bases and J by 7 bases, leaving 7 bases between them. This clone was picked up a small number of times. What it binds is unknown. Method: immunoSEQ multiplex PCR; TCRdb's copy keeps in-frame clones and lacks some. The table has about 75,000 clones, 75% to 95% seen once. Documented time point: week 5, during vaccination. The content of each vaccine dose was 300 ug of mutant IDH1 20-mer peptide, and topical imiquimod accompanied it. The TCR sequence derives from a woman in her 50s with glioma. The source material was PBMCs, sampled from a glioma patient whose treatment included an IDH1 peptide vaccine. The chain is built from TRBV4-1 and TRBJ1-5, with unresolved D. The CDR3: CASSQDRGQPQHF. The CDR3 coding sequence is TGCGCCAGCAGCCAAGATCGAGGACAGCCCCAGCATTTT.